These T cell receptor beta chains were read from a single sample in a study of cytomegalovirus exposure and HLA in healthy donors. The repertoire was sequenced with immunoSEQ multiplex PCR; TCRdb's copy has only in-frame clones and lacks some. The sample carries approximately 81,000 clones, 65% to 75% recorded once. The sequenced sample consisted of PBMCs. Source of these receptors: a man in his forties in good health and CMV-seropositive. Each CDR3 is given with its conserved first and last residue. Each record gives: D gene, V gene, clone size, J gene, CDR3 DNA, CDR3 protein. The D gene is left open where the match is weak. Clone size is shown for a subset of rows, as once, few, many or a class of expanded clone.

>NA|TRBV30|NA|TRBJ1-6
TGTGCCTGGATCGACGAGGTACGAAGCGCCCTCCACTTT
CAWIDEVRSALHF
>NA|TRBV19|NA|TRBJ1-2
TGTGCCAGTAGCACGCAGGTGGCTAACTATGGCTACACCTTC
CASSTQVANYGYTF
>NA|TRBV21-1|NA|TRBJ1-2
TGTGCCAGCAGCCAGGACAGGGTTAGTTTCGAGTACTATGGCTACACCTTC
CASSQDRVSFEYYGYTF
>TRBD2|TRBV5-4|NA|TRBJ2-5
TGTGCCAGCAGCCTCATGGGGGGGGTTGACCAAGAGACCCAGTACTTC
CASSLMGGVDQETQYF
>NA|TRBV28|NA|TRBJ1-2
TGTGCCAGCAGTTTAAACAGAAACTATGGCTACACCTTC
CASSLNRNYGYTF
>TRBD2|TRBV6-1|few|TRBJ2-2
TGTGCCAGCAGTCAGGGACTAGTGGGTGCCGGGGAGCTGTTTTTT
CASSQGLVGAGELFF
>TRBD2|TRBV9|NA|TRBJ2-7
TGTGCCAGCAGCGTACTAGCGGGACCCTACGAGCAGTACTTC
CASSVLAGPYEQYF
>TRBD1|TRBV7-9|NA|TRBJ2-7
TGTTCCAGCAGACTGGGACAGGGGGCGGGTGAGCAGTACTTC
CSSRLGQGAGEQYF
>NA|TRBV6-1|NA|TRBJ2-7
TGTGCCAGCAGTGCCACAGGGGGGGGAGGAGGATACGAGCAGTACTTC
CASSATGGGGGYEQYF
>NA|TRBV7-8|NA|TRBJ1-5
TGTGCCAGCAGCAGGGACACCAATCAGCCCCAGCATTTT
CASSRDTNQPQHF
>NA|TRBV6-5|NA|TRBJ1-5
TGTGCCAGCAGTATCCGGGGTAATCAGCCCCAGCATTTT
CASSIRGNQPQHF
>NA|TRBV5-1|NA|TRBJ1-4
TGCGCCAGCAGCACGACAGGAACTAATGAAAAACTGTTTTTT
CASSTTGTNEKLFF
>NA|TRBV14|NA|TRBJ2-7
TGTGCCAGCAGCTCCTACTCCTACGAGCAGTACTTC
CASSSYSYEQYF
>NA|TRBV5-1|NA|TRBJ1-5
TGCGCCAGCAGCTTGGGAGGTTTGGGTAGCAATCAGCCCCAGCATTTT
CASSLGGLGSNQPQHF
>TRBD1|TRBV28|NA|TRBJ1-5
TGTGCCAGCAGTTACAGGGGACCCCATCAGCCCCAGCATTTT
CASSYRGPHQPQHF
>NA|TRBV5-1|NA|TRBJ2-1
TGCGCCAGCAGCTTGGATCCGGGAAGGTCTGGGAATGGGCAGTTCTTC
CASSLDPGRSGNGQFF
>TRBD2|TRBV6-5|few|TRBJ2-3
TGTGCCAGCAGTAGGGGACTAGCGGGAGATGATACGCAGTATTTT
CASSRGLAGDDTQYF
>TRBD1|TRBV6-5|few|TRBJ2-1
TGTGCCAGCAGCATGACAGGGGGCATAGGAAATGAGCAGTTCTTC
CASSMTGGIGNEQFF
>NA|TRBV5-1|NA|TRBJ1-2
TGCGCCAGCAGCTTGGACGTGCGGGGCTACACCTTC
CASSLDVRGYTF
>NA|TRBV6-6|NA|TRBJ2-5
TGTGCCAGCAGCCCTACTGGGGGCGGGGAGACCCAGTACTTC
CASSPTGGGETQYF
>NA|TRBV5-1|NA|TRBJ2-7
TGCGCCAGCAGCTTTACTAGTGGGTACGAGCAGTACTTC
CASSFTSGYEQYF
>NA|TRBV28|NA|TRBJ1-4
TGTGCCAGCAGTTTACGGCAGGGAGGATCGCGCGAAAAACTGTTTTTT
CASSLRQGGSREKLFF
>TRBD1|TRBV4-2|NA|TRBJ2-1
TGTGCCAGCAGCCAAGGAATGGGGGACAGGGGCAATGAGCAGTTCTTC
CASSQGMGDRGNEQFF
>TRBD1|TRBV7-2|NA|TRBJ1-5
TGTGCCAGCAGCTTAGCTTTGGCAGGGGGACAGCCCCAGCATTTT
CASSLALAGGQPQHF
>NA|TRBV27|NA|TRBJ1-2
TGTGCCAGCAGTCCCTCCCTCGGGGGTCTCTATGGCTACACCTTC
CASSPSLGGLYGYTF
>NA|TRBV21-1|NA|TRBJ2-2
TGTGCCAGCAGCATTTTCCGGGACTTTCCCACCGGGGAGCTGTTTTTT
CASSIFRDFPTGELFF
>NA|TRBV5-6|NA|TRBJ2-7
TGTGCCAGCAGCTTCCAAGTGGTGGGCGAAAGCTCCTACGAGCAGTACTTC
CASSFQVVGESSYEQYF